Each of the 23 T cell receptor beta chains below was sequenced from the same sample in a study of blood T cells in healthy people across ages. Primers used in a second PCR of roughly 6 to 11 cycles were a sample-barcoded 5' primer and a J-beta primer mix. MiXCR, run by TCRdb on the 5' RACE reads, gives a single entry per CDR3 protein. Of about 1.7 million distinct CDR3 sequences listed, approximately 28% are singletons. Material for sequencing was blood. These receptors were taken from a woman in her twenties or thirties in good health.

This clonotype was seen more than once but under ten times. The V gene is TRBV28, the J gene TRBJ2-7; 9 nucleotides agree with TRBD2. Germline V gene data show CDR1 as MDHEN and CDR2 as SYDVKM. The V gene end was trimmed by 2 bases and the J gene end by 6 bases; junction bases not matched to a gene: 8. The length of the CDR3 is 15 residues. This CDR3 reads CASSLPGGRAGEQYF. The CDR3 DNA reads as TGTGCCAGCAGTTTACCAGGCGGGAGGGCCGGCGAGCAGTACTTC.

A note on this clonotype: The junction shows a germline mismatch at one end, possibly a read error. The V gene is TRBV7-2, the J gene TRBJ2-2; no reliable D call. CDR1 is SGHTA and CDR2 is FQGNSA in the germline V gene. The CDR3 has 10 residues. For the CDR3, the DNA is TGTGCCACCAGCCGTGGGGAGCTGTTTTTT. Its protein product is CATSRGELFF.

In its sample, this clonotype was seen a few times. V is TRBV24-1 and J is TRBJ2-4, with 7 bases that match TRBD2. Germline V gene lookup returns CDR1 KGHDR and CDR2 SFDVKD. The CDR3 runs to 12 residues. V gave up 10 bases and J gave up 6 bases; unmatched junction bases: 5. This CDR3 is CATPPGGNIQYF. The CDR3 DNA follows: TGTGCCACGCCCCCGGGGGGAAACATTCAGTACTTC.

CDR3 loop: CASSQDGLTGREKLFF. CDR3 bases: TGCGCCAGCAGCCAAGATGGTTTAACAGGTCGCGAAAAACTGTTTTTT. The gene calls are TRBV4-1 and TRBJ1-4, with D possibly being TRBD1 (5 bases). Trimming took 0 bases from V and 8 from J, leaving 16 bases between them. Germline CDR1 reads MGHRA; CDR2 reads YSYEKL. The CDR3 contains 16 residues.

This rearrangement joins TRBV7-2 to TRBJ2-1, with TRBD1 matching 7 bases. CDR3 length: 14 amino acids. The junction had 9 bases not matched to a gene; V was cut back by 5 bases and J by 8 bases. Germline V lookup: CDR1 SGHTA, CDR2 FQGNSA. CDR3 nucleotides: TGTGCCAGCAGCCGCCGGGACAGTGGAGATGAGCAGTTCTTC. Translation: CASSRRDSGDEQFF. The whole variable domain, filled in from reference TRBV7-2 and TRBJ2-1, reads GAGVSQSPSNKVTEKGKDVELRCDPISGHTALYWYRQSLGQGLEFLIYFQGNSAPDKSGLPSDRFSAERTGGSVSTLTIQRTQQEDSAVYLCASSRRDSGDEQFFGPGTRLTVL.

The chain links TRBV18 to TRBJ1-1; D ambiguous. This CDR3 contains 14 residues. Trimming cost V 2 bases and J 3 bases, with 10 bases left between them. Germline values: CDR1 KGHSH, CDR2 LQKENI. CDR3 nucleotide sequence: TGTGCCAGCTCACCAGGTCAGTTGGACACTGAAGCTTTCTTT. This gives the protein CASSPGQLDTEAFF.

The CDR3: CASSPVASNYGYTF. The CDR3, as DNA: TGTGCCAGCAGCCCTGTCGCGTCTAACTATGGCTACACCTTC. This chain connects TRBV7-2 to TRBJ1-2; D remains unclear. The V gene's germline CDR1 is SGHTA and CDR2 FQGNSA. Trimming cost V 5 bases and J 0 bases, with 10 bases left between them. This CDR3 has 14 amino acids.

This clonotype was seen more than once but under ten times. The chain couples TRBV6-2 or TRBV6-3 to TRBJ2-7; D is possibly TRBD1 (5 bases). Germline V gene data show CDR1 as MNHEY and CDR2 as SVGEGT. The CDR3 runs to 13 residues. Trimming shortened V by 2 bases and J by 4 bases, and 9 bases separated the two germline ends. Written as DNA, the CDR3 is TGTGCCAGCAGTTACGGGGCCCATTACGAGCAGTACTTC. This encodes CASSYGAHYEQYF.

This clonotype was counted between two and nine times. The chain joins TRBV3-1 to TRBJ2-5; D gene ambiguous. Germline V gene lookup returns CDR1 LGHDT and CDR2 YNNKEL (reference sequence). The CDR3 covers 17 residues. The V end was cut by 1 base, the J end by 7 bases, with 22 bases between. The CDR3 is CASSQVLDRTSQRTQYF. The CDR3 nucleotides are TGTGCCAGCAGCCAAGTGTTAGACCGCACGTCCCAACGGACCCAGTACTTC.

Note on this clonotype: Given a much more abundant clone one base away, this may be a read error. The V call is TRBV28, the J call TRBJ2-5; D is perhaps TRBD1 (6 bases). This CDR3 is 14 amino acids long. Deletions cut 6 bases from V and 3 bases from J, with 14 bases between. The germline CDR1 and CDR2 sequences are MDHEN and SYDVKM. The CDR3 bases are TGTGCCAGCAGGGCGACAGGTCTGGAAGAGACCCAGTACTTC. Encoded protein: CASRATGLEETQYF.

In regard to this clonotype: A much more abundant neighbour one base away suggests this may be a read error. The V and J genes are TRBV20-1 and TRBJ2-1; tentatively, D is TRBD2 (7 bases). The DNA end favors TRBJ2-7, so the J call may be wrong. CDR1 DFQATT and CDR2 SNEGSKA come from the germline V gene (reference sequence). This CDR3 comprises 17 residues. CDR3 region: CSARERRGGFAYNEQYF. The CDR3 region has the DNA TGCAGTGCTAGAGAGCGCAGGGGAGGGTTCGCCTACAATGAGCAGTACTTC.

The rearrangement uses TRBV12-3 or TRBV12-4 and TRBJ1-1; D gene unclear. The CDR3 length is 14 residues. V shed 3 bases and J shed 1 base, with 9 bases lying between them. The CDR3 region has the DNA TGTGCCAGCAGTTTCCGGGTTGGGAACACTGAAGCTTTCTTT. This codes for CASSFRVGNTEAFF.

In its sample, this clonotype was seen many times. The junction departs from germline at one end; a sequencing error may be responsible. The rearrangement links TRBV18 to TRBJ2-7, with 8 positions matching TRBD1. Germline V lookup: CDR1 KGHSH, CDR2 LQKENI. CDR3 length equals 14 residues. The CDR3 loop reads CASSPGQGLYEQYF. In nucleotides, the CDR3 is TGCGCCAGCAGCCCCGGACAGGGTCTCTACGAGCAGTACTTC.

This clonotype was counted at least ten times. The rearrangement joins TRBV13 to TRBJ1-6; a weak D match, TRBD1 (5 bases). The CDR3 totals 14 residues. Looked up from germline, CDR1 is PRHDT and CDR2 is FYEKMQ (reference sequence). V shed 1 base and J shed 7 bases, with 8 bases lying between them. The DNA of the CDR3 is TGTGCCAGCAGCTTAGAACAGGACAATTCACCCCTCCACTTT. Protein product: CASSLEQDNSPLHF.

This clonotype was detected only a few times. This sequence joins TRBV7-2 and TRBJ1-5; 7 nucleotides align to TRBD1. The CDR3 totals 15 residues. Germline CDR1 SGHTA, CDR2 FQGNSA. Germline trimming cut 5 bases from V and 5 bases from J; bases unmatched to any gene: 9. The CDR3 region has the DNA TGTGCCAGCAGCCCGGAAACAGGGGTGGATCAGCCCCAGCATTTT. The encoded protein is CASSPETGVDQPQHF.

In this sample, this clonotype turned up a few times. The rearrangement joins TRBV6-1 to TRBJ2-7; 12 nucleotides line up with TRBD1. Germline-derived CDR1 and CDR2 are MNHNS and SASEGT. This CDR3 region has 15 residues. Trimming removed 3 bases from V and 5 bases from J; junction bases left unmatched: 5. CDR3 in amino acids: CASSDGTGGLHEQYF. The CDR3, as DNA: TGTGCCAGCAGTGACGGGACAGGGGGCCTCCACGAGCAGTACTTC.

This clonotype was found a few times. CDR3: CASSQEGVLQGGETQYF. The CDR3 DNA follows: TGCGCCAGCAGCCAAGAGGGAGTGCTTCAAGGAGGGGAGACCCAGTACTTC. The chain carries TRBV4-1 and TRBJ2-4, with D perhaps matching TRBD2 (6 bases). The J call is doubtful: the DNA matches TRBJ2-5 better. The CDR3 has 17 amino acids. Germline V lookup: CDR1 MGHRA, CDR2 YSYEKL.

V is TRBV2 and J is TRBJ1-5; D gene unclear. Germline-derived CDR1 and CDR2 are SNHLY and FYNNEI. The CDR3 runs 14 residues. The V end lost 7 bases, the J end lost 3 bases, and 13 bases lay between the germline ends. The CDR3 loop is CASNGGFNNQPQHF. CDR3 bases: TGTGCCAGCAATGGCGGCTTCAACAATCAGCCCCAGCATTTT.

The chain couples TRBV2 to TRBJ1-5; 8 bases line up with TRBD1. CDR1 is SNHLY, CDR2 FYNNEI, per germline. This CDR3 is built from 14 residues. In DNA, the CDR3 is TGTGCTTGCGGGACAGGCTATAGCAATCAGCCCCAGCATTTT. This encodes CACGTGYSNQPQHF.

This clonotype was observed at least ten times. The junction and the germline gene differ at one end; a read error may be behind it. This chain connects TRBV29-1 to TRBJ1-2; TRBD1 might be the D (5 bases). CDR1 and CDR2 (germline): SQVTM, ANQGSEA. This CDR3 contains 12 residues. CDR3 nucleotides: TGCAGCGCTGAATCCCCGGGGCCTGGCTACACCTTC. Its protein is CSAESPGPGYTF.

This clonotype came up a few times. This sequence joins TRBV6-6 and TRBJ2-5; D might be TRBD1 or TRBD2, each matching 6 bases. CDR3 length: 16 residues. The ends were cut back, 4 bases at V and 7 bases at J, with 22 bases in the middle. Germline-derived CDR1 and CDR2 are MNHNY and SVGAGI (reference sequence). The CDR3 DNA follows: TGTGCCAGCAGTTCGGCGGCAGGGGTCCCTAGCGTGACCCAGTACTTC. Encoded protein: CASSSAAGVPSVTQYF.

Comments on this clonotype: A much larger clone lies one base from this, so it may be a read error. CDR3 nucleotides: TGTGCCATCAGCCGGGACAGGAATAAAAAACTGTTTTTT. Protein product: CAISRDRNKKLFF. The genes are TRBV10-3 and TRBJ1-4; 8 nucleotides line up with TRBD1. Losses at the gene ends were 6 bases for V and 9 bases for J; bases not matched to a gene: 6. Germline V gene lookup returns CDR1 ENHRY and CDR2 SYGVKD. The CDR3 runs 13 residues.

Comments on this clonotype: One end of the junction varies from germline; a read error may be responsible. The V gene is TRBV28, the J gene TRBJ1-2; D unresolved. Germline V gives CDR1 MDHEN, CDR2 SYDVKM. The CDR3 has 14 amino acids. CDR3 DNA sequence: TGTGCCAGCAGTCCCCTGAGGAGGACCGATGGCTGCACCTTC. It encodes CASSPLRRTDGCTF.